Below, 27 T cell receptor beta chains from the same sample are listed, as sequenced in a study of blood T cell repertoires in COVID-19. Measured with immunoSEQ multiplex PCR; TCRdb has only the in-frame clones, and not every one. The sample includes approximately 130,000 clones, more than 65% of them seen just once. The sequenced sample consisted of peripheral blood. These receptors originate from a human donor in a cohort sampled during active COVID-19.

The chain links TRBV27 to TRBJ1-3; the match to TRBD1 covers 7 bases. Germline assignment: CDR1 MNHEY and CDR2 SMNVEV (reference sequence). After removal of 7 bases from V and 0 bases from J, the junction contained 3 bases not matched to a gene. The CDR3 spans 14 residues. The CDR3 region has the DNA TGTGCCAGCAATTGGGACAGCTCTGGAAACACCATATATTTT. Its protein is CASNWDSSGNTIYF.

V gene TRBV7-2 combines with J gene TRBJ1-2; D not certain. The V gene lost 2 bases and the J gene lost 4 bases, with 8 bases spanning the gap. Per germline, CDR1 SGHTA and CDR2 FQGNSA. This CDR3 has 13 residues. CDR3 amino acids: CASSLRGLYGYTF. In DNA form, the CDR3 reads TGTGCCAGCAGCTTACGGGGTCTCTATGGCTACACCTTC.

The CDR3 here is CASSPSGGHGDTQYF. CDR3 nucleotide sequence: TGTGCCAGCAGCCCTAGCGGGGGGCATGGGGATACGCAGTATTTT. The gene calls are TRBV7-3 and TRBJ2-3, with TRBD2 matching over 11 bases. V was clipped by 5 bases and J by 6 bases; unmatched bases: 7. Germline V lookup: CDR1 SGHTA, CDR2 FQGTGA. This CDR3 has 15 amino acids.

This chain joins TRBV3-1 (or the pseudogene TRBV3-2) and TRBJ2-1; D might be TRBD1 (5 bases). The CDR3 has 15 residues. Germline values: CDR1 LGHDT, CDR2 YNNKEL (reference sequence). Deletions cut 0 bases from V and 3 bases from J, with 9 bases between. The CDR3 sequence is CASSQETGSYNEQFF. The DNA for the CDR3 is TGTGCCAGCAGCCAAGAAACAGGAAGCTACAATGAGCAGTTCTTC.

Only one count was recorded for this clone. The chain carries TRBV4-2 and TRBJ1-6; D gene uncertain. The V gene's germline CDR1 is LGHNA and CDR2 YNFKEQ. Trimming took off 0 bases at V and 0 bases at J, with 18 bases between the two ends. This CDR3 is 20 amino acids long. This CDR3 is CASSQDRLGGRFSYNSPLHF. For the CDR3, the DNA is TGTGCCAGCAGCCAAGATCGCCTCGGAGGGCGTTTCTCCTATAATTCACCCCTCCACTTT.

The chain employs TRBV7-8 and TRBJ2-1; 7 positions match TRBD2. V lost 5 bases, J lost 2 bases, and 9 bases stayed unmatched. The CDR3 is made up of 16 amino acids. Germline V CDR1 and CDR2: SGHVS, FQNEAQ. The CDR3 sequence: CASSPKRDGAYNEQFF. CDR3 bases: TGTGCCAGCAGCCCCAAGCGGGACGGGGCCTACAATGAGCAGTTCTTC.

The chain couples TRBV27 to TRBJ1-2, with D perhaps matching TRBD1 (6 bases). Per germline, CDR1 MNHEY and CDR2 SMNVEV (reference sequence). This CDR3 has 14 amino acids. Trimming removed 1 base at V and 8 bases at J, with 14 bases between. CDR3 sequence (DNA): TGTGCCAGCAGTTTATACAGGGAGGGTGAGGGCTACACCTTC. Protein: CASSLYREGEGYTF.

The chain joins TRBV3-1 (or the pseudogene TRBV3-2) to TRBJ1-2; 11 bases map to TRBD1. Germline trimming cut 3 bases from V and 1 base from J; bases unmatched to any gene: 4. The germline V gene has CDR1 LGHDT and CDR2 YNNKEL (reference sequence). This CDR3 spans 16 amino acids. CDR3 sequence (DNA): TGTGCCAGCAGCCAGTTTGGGACAGGGGGTAACTATGGCTACACCTTC. It specifies CASSQFGTGGNYGYTF.

The chain carries TRBV5-4 and TRBJ2-5; D might be TRBD2 (6 bases). Trimming took 4 bases from V and 4 from J, leaving 11 bases between them. The length of the CDR3 is 13 residues. Germline V CDR1 and CDR2: SGHNT, YYREEE (reference sequence). CDR3 bases: TGTGCCAGCAGCCGCTTCGGGGGAGAGACCCAGTACTTC. Translation gives CASSRFGGETQYF.

The rearrangement links TRBV27 to TRBJ1-1; TRBD1 agrees at 8 bases. This CDR3 has 14 amino acids. With V trimmed by 8 bases and J by 7 bases, 12 bases remained unmatched. Germline CDR1 reads MNHEY; CDR2 reads SMNVEV (reference sequence). The CDR3 loop reads CASLPGQGAREAFF. The CDR3 DNA reads TGTGCCAGCCTTCCCGGGCAGGGGGCCCGTGAAGCTTTCTTT.

This sequence joins TRBV19 and TRBJ1-3; D perhaps matches TRBD1 (6 bases). V lost 5 bases and J 4 bases, leaving 18 bases between the germline ends. CDR3 length: 16 residues. Germline V lookup: CDR1 LNHDA, CDR2 SQIVND (reference sequence). The CDR3 region has the DNA TGTGCCAGTAGTGCGCAAACAGGGAAAGCCGGAAACACCATATATTTT. Amino acids: CASSAQTGKAGNTIYF. Together with reference TRBV19 and TRBJ1-3, the CDR3 gives the full variable domain: DGGITQSPKYLFRKEGQNVTLSCEQNLNHDAMYWYRQDPGQGLRLIYYSQIVNDFQKGDIAEGYSVSREKKESFPLTVTSAQKNPTAFYLCASSAQTGKAGNTIYFGEGSWLTVV.

The rearrangement links TRBV4-3 to TRBJ1-6; 8 nucleotides agree with TRBD1. Losses at the gene ends were 1 base for V and 15 bases for J; bases not matched to a gene: 14. This CDR3 comprises 16 residues. Germline V gives CDR1 LGHNA, CDR2 YSLEER. This CDR3 reads CASSQAWGGQVQFLHF. The CDR3 DNA reads TGCGCCAGCAGCCAAGCTTGGGGGGGACAGGTTCAATTCCTCCACTTT.

The chain links TRBV4-2 to TRBJ2-2, with 12 nucleotides matching TRBD2. The CDR3 runs 18 residues. V was pared by 1 base and J by 1 base, with 4 bases of the junction left unmatched. Germline V gene data show CDR1 as LGHNA and CDR2 as YNFKEQ. The CDR3 sequence is CASSQGTSGAGNTGELFF. Written as DNA, the CDR3 is TGTGCCAGCAGCCAAGGGACTAGCGGGGCCGGGAACACCGGGGAGCTGTTTTTT.

The V gene is TRBV7-2, the J gene TRBJ1-3; the D gene is possibly TRBD1 (6 bases). V lost 1 base, J lost 2 bases, and 6 bases lay in between. The germline V gene has CDR1 SGHTA and CDR2 FQGNSA. This CDR3 has 14 residues. CDR3 DNA sequence: TGTGCCAGCAGCTTAGACAGGGCTGGAAACACCATATATTTT. Its protein is CASSLDRAGNTIYF.

This CDR3 is CASRPRRDGELFF. The CDR3 DNA reads TGTGCCAGCAGACCTCGGAGGGACGGGGAGCTGTTTTTT. The chain couples TRBV28 to TRBJ2-2; weak D call: TRBD2 (6 bases). Germline assignment: CDR1 MDHEN and CDR2 SYDVKM. The length of the CDR3 is 13 residues. V lost 6 bases to trimming and J lost 7 bases, with 12 bases between them.

This chain joins TRBV4-2 and TRBJ1-1; TRBD1 is a possible D gene (5 bases). Per germline, CDR1 LGHNA and CDR2 YNFKEQ. The V gene lost 6 bases and the J gene lost 11 bases, with 16 bases spanning the gap. CDR3 length equals 12 residues. In DNA form, the CDR3 reads TGTGCCAGCAGGGGACGGGGGATAGAGGCTTTCTTT. This sequence encodes CASRGRGIEAFF.

The J gene is TRBJ2-1, the V gene TRBV6-2 or TRBV6-3; 8 bases map to TRBD2. Per the germline V gene, CDR1 is MNHEY and CDR2 is SVGEGT. This CDR3 contains 16 residues. V trimming: 2 bases; J trimming: 8 bases; junction bases outside the gene matches: 11. CDR3 nucleotide sequence: TGTGCCAGCAGTTACCCCAGGAGCGGGAGTGCCTATGAGCAGTTCTTC. Translated: CASSYPRSGSAYEQFF.

This clone was counted a few times. The chain uses TRBV18 and TRBJ2-3; the match to TRBD2 covers 7 bases. Per the germline V gene, CDR1 is KGHSH and CDR2 is LQKENI. With 8 bases clipped from V and 3 bases from J, the junction kept 11 bases outside the gene matches. This CDR3 is 15 amino acids long. The CDR3 DNA sequence: TGTGCCAGCACAGAACAGCGGGGTAGGACAGATACGCAGTATTTT. This gives the protein CASTEQRGRTDTQYF.

The V call is TRBV28, the J call TRBJ1-5, with 8 positions matching TRBD1. The length of the CDR3 is 15 residues. The trim removed 6 bases at V and 6 bases at J, leaving 10 bases unmatched. Germline CDR1 MDHEN, CDR2 SYDVKM. The CDR3 loop reads CASSYYGTGFQPQHF. CDR3 DNA: TGTGCCAGCAGCTACTACGGGACAGGCTTTCAGCCCCAGCATTTT.

The J gene is TRBJ2-2, the V gene TRBV12-3 or TRBV12-4, with D possibly being TRBD1 (6 bases). The CDR3 contains 13 residues. V dropped 6 bases and J dropped 4 bases, with 9 bases sitting between them. The CDR3 reads CASRMDSTGELFF. In DNA, the CDR3 is TGTGCCAGCAGAATGGACAGCACCGGGGAGCTGTTTTTT.

The CDR3 spells CASSLGNSQPQHF. CDR3 in DNA: TGTGCCAGCAGCTTAGGTAACAGCCAGCCCCAGCATTTT. The J gene is TRBJ1-5, the V gene TRBV7-2; D unclear. The CDR3 spans 13 residues. Per germline, CDR1 SGHTA and CDR2 FQGNSA. V was pared by 1 base and J by 7 bases, with 8 bases between.

The sample holds one count of this clone. This chain links TRBV20-1 with TRBJ1-1; D not certain. The germline gives CDR1 DFQATT, CDR2 SNEGSKA (reference sequence). The CDR3 has 10 amino acids. V lost 3 bases and J lost 7, with 6 bases in between. The CDR3 loop is CSASLLEAFF. The CDR3, as DNA: TGCAGTGCTAGTCTCCTTGAAGCTTTCTTT.

The J gene is TRBJ2-1, the V gene TRBV27, with unresolved D. V lost 2 bases, J lost 7 bases, and 9 bases lay in between. The length of the CDR3 is 13 residues. Germline values: CDR1 MNHEY, CDR2 SMNVEV (reference sequence). CDR3 in DNA: TGTGCCAGCAGTTTACGACTCGGAAATGAGCAGTTCTTC. As protein: CASSLRLGNEQFF.

The chain couples TRBV11-2 to TRBJ2-1, with TRBD2 matching over 10 bases. Germline CDR1 is SGHAT and CDR2 is FQNNGV. This CDR3 comprises 16 residues. V was clipped by 3 bases and J by 4 bases; unmatched bases: 6. The CDR3 region has the DNA TGTGCCAGCAGCTTCCGGAGCGGGAGGGTATACAATGAGCAGTTCTTC. Its protein product is CASSFRSGRVYNEQFF.

V is TRBV5-1 and J is TRBJ1-2; TRBD1 matches at 7 bases. Per the germline V gene, CDR1 is SGHRS and CDR2 is YFSETQ. The J segment lost 2 bases and the V segment lost 0 bases, leaving 4 bases of the junction unmatched. This CDR3 contains 15 residues. The CDR3 DNA sequence: TGCGCCAGCAGCTTGGGAGGGGGCAGCAACTATGGCTACACCTTC. This gives the protein CASSLGGGSNYGYTF.

A note on this clone: The identical CDR3 is also encoded by other nucleotide sequences in the sample. The chain combines TRBV5-4 with TRBJ2-3; tentatively, D is TRBD2 (5 bases). CDR3 length equals 13 residues. Germline V CDR1 and CDR2: SGHNT, YYREEE (reference sequence). Trimming cost V 2 bases and J 1 base, with 5 bases left between them. The CDR3 nucleotides read TGTGCCAGCAGCTTAGCGGGCACAGATACGCAGTATTTT. Protein product: CASSLAGTDTQYF. The whole variable domain, filled in from reference TRBV5-4 and TRBJ2-3, reads ETGVTQSPTHLIKTRGQQVTLRCSSQSGHNTVSWYQQALGQGPQFIFQYYREEENGRGNFPPRFSGLQFPNYSSELNVNALELDDSALYLCASSLAGTDTQYFGPGTRLTVL.

V is TRBV7-8 and J is TRBJ2-4; D gene unclear. CDR3 length equals 14 residues. Trimming took 1 base from V and 3 from J, leaving 7 bases between them. Germline values: CDR1 SGHVS, CDR2 FQNEAQ. The CDR3 region has the DNA TGTGCCAGCAGCTTAGACCGGGTCAAAAACATTCAGTACTTC. Translated, it gives CASSLDRVKNIQYF.